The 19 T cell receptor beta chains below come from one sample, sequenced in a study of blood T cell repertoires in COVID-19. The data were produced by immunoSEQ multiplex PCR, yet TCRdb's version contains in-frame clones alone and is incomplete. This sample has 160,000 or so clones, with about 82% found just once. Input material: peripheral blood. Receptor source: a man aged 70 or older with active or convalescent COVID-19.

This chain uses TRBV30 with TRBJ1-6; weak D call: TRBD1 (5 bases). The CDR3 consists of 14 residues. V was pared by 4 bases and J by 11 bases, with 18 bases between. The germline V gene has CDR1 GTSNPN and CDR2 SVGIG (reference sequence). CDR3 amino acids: CAWTLGLLGAPLHF. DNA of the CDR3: TGTGCCTGGACTCTTGGACTATTGGGGGCACCCCTCCACTTT. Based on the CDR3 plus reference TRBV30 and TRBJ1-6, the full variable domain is SQTIHQWPATLVQPVGSPLSLECTVEGTSNPNLYWYRQAAGRGLQLLFYSVGIGQISSEVPQNLSASRPQDRQFILSSKKLLLSDSGFYLCAWTLGLLGAPLHFGNGTRLTVT.

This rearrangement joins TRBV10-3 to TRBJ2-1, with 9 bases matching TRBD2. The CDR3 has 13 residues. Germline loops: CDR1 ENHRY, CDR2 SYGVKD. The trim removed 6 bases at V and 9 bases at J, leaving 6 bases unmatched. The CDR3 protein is CAISGTSLSEQFF. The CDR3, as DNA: TGTGCCATCAGCGGGACTAGCTTGAGTGAGCAGTTCTTC.

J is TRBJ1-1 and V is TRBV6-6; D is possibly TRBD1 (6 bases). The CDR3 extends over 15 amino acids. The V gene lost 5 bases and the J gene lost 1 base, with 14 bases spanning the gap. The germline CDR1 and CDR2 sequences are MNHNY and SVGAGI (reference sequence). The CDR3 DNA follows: TGTGCCAGCAGTAACGGACAGACCAAGAACACTGAAGCTTTCTTT. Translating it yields CASSNGQTKNTEAFF.

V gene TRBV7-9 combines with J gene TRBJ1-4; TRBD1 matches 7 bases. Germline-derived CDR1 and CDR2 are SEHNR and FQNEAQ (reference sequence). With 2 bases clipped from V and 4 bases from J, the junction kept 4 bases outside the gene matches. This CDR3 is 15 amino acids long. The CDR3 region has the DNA TGTGCCAGCAGCTTATCTCAGGGGGATAATGAAAAACTGTTTTTT. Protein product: CASSLSQGDNEKLFF.

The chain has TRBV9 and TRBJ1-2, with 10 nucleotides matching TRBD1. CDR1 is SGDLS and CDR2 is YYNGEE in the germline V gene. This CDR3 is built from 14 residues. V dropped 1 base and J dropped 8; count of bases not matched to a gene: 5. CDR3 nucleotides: TGTGCCAGCAGCGTAACCGGGACAGGGGAGGGCTACACCTTC. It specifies CASSVTGTGEGYTF.

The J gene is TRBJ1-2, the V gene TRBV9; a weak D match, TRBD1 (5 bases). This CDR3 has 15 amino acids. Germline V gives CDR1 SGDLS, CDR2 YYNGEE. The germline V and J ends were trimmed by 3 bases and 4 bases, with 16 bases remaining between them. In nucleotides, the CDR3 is TGTGCCAGCAGCGGATTGGTCGTAGGGGCCTATGGCTACACCTTC. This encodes CASSGLVVGAYGYTF.

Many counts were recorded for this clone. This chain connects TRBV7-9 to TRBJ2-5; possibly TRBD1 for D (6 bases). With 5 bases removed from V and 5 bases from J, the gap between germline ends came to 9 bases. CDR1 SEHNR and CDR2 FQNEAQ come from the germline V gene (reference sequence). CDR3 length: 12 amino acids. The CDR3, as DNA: TGTGCCAGCAGCGTGAGGGGGGAGACCCAGTACTTC. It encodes CASSVRGETQYF.

The CDR3 bases are TGTGCCAGCGCCCGGGGGTCGGCCAACGACAATGAGCAGTTCTTC. It specifies CASARGSANDNEQFF. The gene calls are TRBV6-6 and TRBJ2-1; tentative D call: TRBD2 (6 bases). The CDR3 consists of 15 residues. Germline values: CDR1 MNHNY, CDR2 SVGAGI (reference sequence). V was trimmed by 8 bases and J by 5 bases, leaving 19 bases between them.

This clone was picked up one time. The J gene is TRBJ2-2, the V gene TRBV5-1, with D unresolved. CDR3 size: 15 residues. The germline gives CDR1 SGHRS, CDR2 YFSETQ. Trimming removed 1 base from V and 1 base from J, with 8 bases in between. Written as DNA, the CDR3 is TGCGCCAGCAGCTTGTTGGGCGAGAACACCGGGGAGCTGTTTTTT. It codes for CASSLLGENTGELFF.

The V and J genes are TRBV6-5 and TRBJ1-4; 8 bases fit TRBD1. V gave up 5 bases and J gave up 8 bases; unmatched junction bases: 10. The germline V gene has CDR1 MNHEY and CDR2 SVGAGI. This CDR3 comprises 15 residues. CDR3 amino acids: CASSRQGMVGEKLFF. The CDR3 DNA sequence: TGTGCCAGCAGTCGACAGGGGATGGTTGGGGAAAAACTGTTTTTT.

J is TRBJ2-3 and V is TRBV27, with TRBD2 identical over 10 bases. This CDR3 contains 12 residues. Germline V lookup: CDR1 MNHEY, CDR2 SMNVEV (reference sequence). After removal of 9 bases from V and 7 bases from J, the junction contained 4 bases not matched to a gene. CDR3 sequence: CARSGGVHTQYF. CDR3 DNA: TGTGCCAGAAGCGGGGGGGTGCATACGCAGTATTTT.

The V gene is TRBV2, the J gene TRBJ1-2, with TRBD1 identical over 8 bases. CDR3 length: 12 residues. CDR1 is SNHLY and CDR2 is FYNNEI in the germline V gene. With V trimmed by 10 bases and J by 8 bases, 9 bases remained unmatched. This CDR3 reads CATADRDSGYTF. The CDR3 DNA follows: TGTGCCACCGCGGACAGGGATAGCGGCTACACCTTC.

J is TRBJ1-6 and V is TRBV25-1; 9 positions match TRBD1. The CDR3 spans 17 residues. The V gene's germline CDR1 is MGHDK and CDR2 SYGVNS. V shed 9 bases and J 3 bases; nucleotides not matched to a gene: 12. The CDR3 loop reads CARVKRTGVFYNSPLHF. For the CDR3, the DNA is TGTGCCAGAGTCAAACGGACAGGGGTTTTCTATAATTCACCCCTCCACTTT.

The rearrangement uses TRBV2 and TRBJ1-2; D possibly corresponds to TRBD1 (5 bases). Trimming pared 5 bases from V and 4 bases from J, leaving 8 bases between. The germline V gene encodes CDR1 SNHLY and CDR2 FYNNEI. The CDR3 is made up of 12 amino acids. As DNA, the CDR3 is TGTGCCAGCAGTATAGACAGCTATGGCTACACCTTC. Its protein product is CASSIDSYGYTF. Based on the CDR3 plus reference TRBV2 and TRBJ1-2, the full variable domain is EPEVTQTPSHQVTQMGQEVILRCVPISNHLYFYWYRQILGQKVEFLVSFYNNEISEKSEIFDDQFSVERPDGSNFTLKIRSTKLEDSAMYFCASSIDSYGYTFGSGTRLTVV.

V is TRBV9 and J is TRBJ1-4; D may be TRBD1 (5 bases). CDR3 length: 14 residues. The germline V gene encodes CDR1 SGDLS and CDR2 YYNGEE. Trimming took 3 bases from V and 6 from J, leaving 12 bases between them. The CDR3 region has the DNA TGTGCCAGCAGCGGCTTGGAGACAGATGAAAAACTGTTTTTT. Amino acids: CASSGLETDEKLFF.

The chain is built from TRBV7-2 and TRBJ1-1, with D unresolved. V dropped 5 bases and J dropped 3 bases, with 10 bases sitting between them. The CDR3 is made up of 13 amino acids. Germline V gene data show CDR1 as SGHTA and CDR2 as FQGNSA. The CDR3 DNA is TGTGCCAGCAGCCCTCAAGCGGACACTGAAGCTTTCTTT. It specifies CASSPQADTEAFF.

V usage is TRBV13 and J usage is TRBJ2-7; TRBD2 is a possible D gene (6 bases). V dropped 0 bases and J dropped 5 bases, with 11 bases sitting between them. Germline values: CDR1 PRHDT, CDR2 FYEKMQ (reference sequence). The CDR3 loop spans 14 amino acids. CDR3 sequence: CASSLGWGVHEQYF. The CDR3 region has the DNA TGTGCCAGCAGCTTAGGGTGGGGGGTCCACGAGCAGTACTTC. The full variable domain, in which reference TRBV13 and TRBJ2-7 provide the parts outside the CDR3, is AAGVIQSPRHLIKEKRETATLKCYPIPRHDTVYWYQQGPGQDPQFLISFYEKMQSDKGSIPDRFSAQQFSDYHSELNMSSLELGDSALYFCASSLGWGVHEQYFGPGTRLTVT.

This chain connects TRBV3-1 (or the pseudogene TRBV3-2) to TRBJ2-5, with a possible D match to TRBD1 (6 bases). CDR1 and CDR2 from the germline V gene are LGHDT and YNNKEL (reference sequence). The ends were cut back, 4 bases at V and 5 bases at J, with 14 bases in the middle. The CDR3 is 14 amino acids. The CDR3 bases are TGTGCCAGCAGCCTACAGGGTTGGAGGGAGACCCAGTACTTC. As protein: CASSLQGWRETQYF.

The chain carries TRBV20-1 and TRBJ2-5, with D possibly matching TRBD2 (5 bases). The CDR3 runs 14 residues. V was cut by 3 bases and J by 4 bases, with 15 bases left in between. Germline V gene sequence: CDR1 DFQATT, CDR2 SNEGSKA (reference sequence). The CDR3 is CSASVPGVGETQYF. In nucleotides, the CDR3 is TGCAGTGCTAGTGTCCCCGGGGTCGGAGAGACCCAGTACTTC.